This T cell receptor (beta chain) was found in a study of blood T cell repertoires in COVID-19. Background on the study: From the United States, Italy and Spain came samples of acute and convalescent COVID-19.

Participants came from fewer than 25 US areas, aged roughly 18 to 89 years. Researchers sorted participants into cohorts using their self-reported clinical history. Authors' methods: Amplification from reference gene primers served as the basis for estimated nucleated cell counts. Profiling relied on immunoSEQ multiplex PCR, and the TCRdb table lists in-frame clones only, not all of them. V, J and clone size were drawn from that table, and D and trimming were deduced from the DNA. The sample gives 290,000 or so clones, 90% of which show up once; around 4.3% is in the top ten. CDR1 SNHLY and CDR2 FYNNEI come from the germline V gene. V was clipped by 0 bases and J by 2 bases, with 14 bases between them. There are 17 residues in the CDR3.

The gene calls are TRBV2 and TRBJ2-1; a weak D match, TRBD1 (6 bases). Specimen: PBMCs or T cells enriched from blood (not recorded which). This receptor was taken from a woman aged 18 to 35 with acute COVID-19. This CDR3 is CASSEAYREKAYNEQFF. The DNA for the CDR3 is TGTGCCAGCAGTGAAGCGTACAGGGAAAAGGCCTACAATGAGCAGTTCTTC.